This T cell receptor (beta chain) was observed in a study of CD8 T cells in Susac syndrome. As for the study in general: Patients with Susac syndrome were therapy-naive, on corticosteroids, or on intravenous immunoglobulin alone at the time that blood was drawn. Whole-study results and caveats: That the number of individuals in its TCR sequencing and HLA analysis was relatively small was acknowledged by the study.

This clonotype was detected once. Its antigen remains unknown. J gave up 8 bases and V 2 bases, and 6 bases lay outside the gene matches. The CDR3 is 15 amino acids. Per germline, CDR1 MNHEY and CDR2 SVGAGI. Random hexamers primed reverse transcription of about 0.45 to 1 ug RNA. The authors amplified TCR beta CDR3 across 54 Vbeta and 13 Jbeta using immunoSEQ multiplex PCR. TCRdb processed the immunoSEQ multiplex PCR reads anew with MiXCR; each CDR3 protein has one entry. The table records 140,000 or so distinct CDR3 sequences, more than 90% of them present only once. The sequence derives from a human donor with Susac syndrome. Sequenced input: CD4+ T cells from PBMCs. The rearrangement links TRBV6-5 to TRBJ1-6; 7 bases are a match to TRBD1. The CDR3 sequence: CASSYEGDRYSPLHF. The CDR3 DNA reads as TGTGCCAGCAGTTACGAGGGGGACAGATATTCACCCCTCCACTTT.